The entry that follows covers one T cell receptor beta chain sequence. The antigen remains undetermined. cDNA prepared by RNA extraction and subsequent reverse transcription served as the template for sequencing. Sequenced by immunoSEQ multiplex PCR; TCRdb stores in-frame clones only, minus some. The table shows more than 100,000 clones, with around 84% occurring only once. Germline values: CDR1 SQVTM, CDR2 ANQGSEA. Unmatched junction bases numbered 4, after V lost 3 bases and J lost 2 bases. The CDR3 extends over 15 amino acids. As to treatment: oral pan-JAK inhibitor, 5-10 mg twice daily. This specimen belongs to a study of CD8+ T cells in alopecia areata. The study, taken as a whole, reports: Mice gave a clearer picture of TCR sharing than patients did, possibly for HLA-related reasons.

The chain joins TRBV29-1 to TRBJ2-1; 10 bases fit TRBD1. The sequence derives from a human donor with alopecia areata. Sequencing used CD8+ T cells sorted from blood, obtained between weeks 30 and 35, from a patient treated with tofacitinib. CDR3 DNA: TGCAGCGTTGAGCCCGGGACAGGGGCCTACAATGAGCAGTTCTTC. It yields the protein CSVEPGTGAYNEQFF.